These T cell receptor beta chains were read from a single sample in a study of response to subunit inactivated influenza vaccine. One entry per CDR3 protein, called by TCRdb with MiXCR from the RT-PCR reads. The table lists roughly 500,000 distinct CDR3 sequences, roughly 25% of them singletons, with under 2.5% in the top ten. This material consisted of CD4+ T cells sorted from PBMCs, taken around 5 days after vaccination. These receptors all stem from a man aged 50 to 60 who received an inactivated influenza vaccine. Each CDR3 is given with its conserved first and last residue. Fields, in order: J gene, D gene, clone size, V gene, CDR3 length, CDR3 DNA, CDR3 protein. D genes are given only for firm matches. Size values are once, few and many counts, or a class for expanded clones, and some rows have none.

>TRBJ2-7|TRBD2|.|TRBV4-3|15
TGCGCCAGCAGCGCTCGAGTTGCGGGAGGTTACGAGCAGTACTTC
CASSARVAGGYEQYF
>TRBJ2-5|.|few|TRBV4-2|14
TGTGCCAGCAGCCAAGGGCAGGGGAGTGAGACCCAGTACTTC
CASSQGQGSETQYF
>TRBJ2-1|.|few|TRBV6-5|16
TGTGCCAGCAGTTTCGGCACTAGAGGGGCTGGCAATGAGCAGTTCTTC
CASSFGTRGAGNEQFF
>TRBJ2-7|.|.|TRBV29-1|13
TGCAGCGTCCGGACTTCAAGCTCCTACGAGCAGTACTTC
CSVRTSSSYEQYF
>TRBJ2-7|.|once|TRBV7-3|13
TGTGCCAGCAGCTTAATACTGGGCGCCGAGCAGTACTTC
CASSLILGAEQYF
>TRBJ2-1|TRBD2|many|TRBV29-1|12
TGCAGCGTATCGACTAGCGGGCATGAGCAGTTCTTC
CSVSTSGHEQFF
>TRBJ2-1|TRBD2|few|TRBV7-2|17
TGTGCCAGCAGCTTGGGGAGGGGAGCGGGCTCCTACAATGAGCAGTTCTTC
CASSLGRGAGSYNEQFF
>TRBJ2-3|.|.|TRBV20-1|14
TGCAGTGCTAACGAAGTTACCCGCACAGATACGCAGTATTTT
CSANEVTRTDTQYF
>TRBJ2-3|TRBD2|.|TRBV7-3|15
TGTGCCAGCAGCGCCACTAGCGTTAGCACAGATACGCAGTATTTT
CASSATSVSTDTQYF
>TRBJ2-5|.|.|TRBV3-1|13
TGTGCCAGCAATACGGGCCGGGAGGAGACCCAGTACTTC
CASNTGREETQYF
>TRBJ1-1|TRBD1|few|TRBV6-2/TRBV6-3|15
TGTGCCAGCAGTTACTCGCCAGGGGGTGAGCAGGAAGCTTTCTTT
CASSYSPGGEQEAFF
>TRBJ2-7|TRBD1|.|TRBV28|16
TGTGCCAGCACCCTTGGTTCAGGGACAGGGCTTCAAGAGCAGTACTTC
CASTLGSGTGLQEQYF
>TRBJ1-6|.|few|TRBV7-8|13
TGTGCCAGCAGTCGGGTGTCTAATTCACCCCTCCACTTT
CASSRVSNSPLHF
>TRBJ2-5|.|few|TRBV20-1|12
TGCAGTGCTCCAGGGGAGGAAGAGACCCAGTACTTC
CSAPGEEETQYF
>TRBJ2-4|.|once|TRBV28|17
TGTGCCAGCCTCGGCGGTAGGGGTCTAGGGAACAAAAACATTCAGTACTTC
CASLGGRGLGNKNIQYF
>TRBJ2-3|TRBD1|.|TRBV10-3|17
TGTGCCATCAGTGACTCGGTTGGGACAGGGGTTCCAGATACGCAGTATTTT
CAISDSVGTGVPDTQYF
>TRBJ1-5|.|.|TRBV12-3/TRBV12-4|13
TGTGCCAGCAGTTTGTGGCTCTATCAGCCCCAGCATTTT
CASSLWLYQPQHF
>TRBJ1-1|TRBD1|few|TRBV12-3/TRBV12-4|15
TGTGCCAGCAGCTCAAACGACAGGGAGAGCACTGAAGCTTTCTTT
CASSSNDRESTEAFF
>TRBJ2-7|TRBD1|few|TRBV30|14
TGTGCCTGGAGTGAGGCAGGGGGAATCCACGAGCAGTACTTC
CAWSEAGGIHEQYF
>TRBJ2-1|TRBD2|few|TRBV24-1|15
TGTGCCACCACGAGCGGGAGAGATAATTCGAATGAGCAGTTCTTC
CATTSGRDNSNEQFF
>TRBJ2-5|.|few|TRBV6-2/TRBV6-3|15
TGTGCCAGCCAGGGTCTAGGGGGGTACCAAGAGACCCAGTACTTC
CASQGLGGYQETQYF
>TRBJ2-7|.|.|TRBV15|13
TGTGCCACCAGCAGACCCGGTTACTACGAGCAGTACTTC
CATSRPGYYEQYF
>TRBJ2-6|.|once|TRBV27|18
TGTGCCAGCAGGGACCCCGCAGCCACGATGTCTGGGGCCAACGTCCTGACTTTC
CASRDPAATMSGANVLTF
>TRBJ2-7|.|.|TRBV6-5|14
TGTGCCAGCAGTTGGTTAGCGGCCTCCTACGAGCAGTACTTC
CASSWLAASYEQYF
>TRBJ2-1|TRBD2|few|TRBV5-1|16
TGCGCCAGCAGCCTGGGCCGAGCGGGGGCCGTGGATGAGCAGTTCTTC
CASSLGRAGAVDEQFF
>TRBJ2-1|TRBD2|few|TRBV7-7|16
TGTGCTAGCAGCTTAGGTAGCGGGGGGCCCCACAATGAGCAGTTCTTC
CASSLGSGGPHNEQFF
>TRBJ1-5|TRBD1|few|TRBV7-9|15
TGTGCCAGCAGTGAGACAGGGAATAGCAATCAGCCCCAGCATTTT
CASSETGNSNQPQHF
>TRBJ2-3|TRBD2|.|TRBV24-1|16
TGTGCCACCAGTGACCAAAGACTAGCGGGGGTAGATACGCAGTATTTT
CATSDQRLAGVDTQYF
>TRBJ2-5|.|few|TRBV28|15
TGTGCCAGCAGTTTGAGTGGGGTGAGACAAGAGACCCAGTACTTC
CASSLSGVRQETQYF
>TRBJ2-2|.|.|TRBV7-2|15
TGTGCCAGCAGCCCGCACCAGTCTCGGACCGGGGAGCTGTTTTTT
CASSPHQSRTGELFF
>TRBJ2-7|.|few|TRBV10-3|13
TGTGCCATCAGTGACAGGAGCTCCTACGAGCAGTACTTC
CAISDRSSYEQYF
>TRBJ2-2|.|few|TRBV4-3|16
TGCGCCAGCAGCCAAGATGGGACACGGAACACCGGGGAGCTGTTTTTT
CASSQDGTRNTGELFF
>TRBJ2-7|TRBD2|few|TRBV7-2|16
TGTGCCAGCAGCTTTACTAGCGGGACGAGCTCCTACGAGCAGTACTTC
CASSFTSGTSSYEQYF